This paragraph covers one TCR beta chain sequence. Its antigen is undetermined. The time point denotes: newly diagnosed GD, antithyroid drugs for less than 3 months. The authors made the TCR library using RNA they extracted from PBMCs. Arm-PCR of CDR3 regions and iRepertoire HTBI primers were used to build TCR beta libraries. TCRdb reprocessed the multiplex PCR reads via MiXCR and lists one record per CDR3 protein. In the table there are about 540,000 distinct CDR3 sequences, less than 15% of which are singletons. This specimen comes from a study of regulatory T cells in long-lasting Graves disease. The study, taken as a whole, reports: Shared public clonotypes totalled some 2,500 in persistent patients, compared with around 930 in new patients.

The CDR3 runs to 13 residues. Per the germline V gene, CDR1 is DFQATT and CDR2 is SNEGSKA (reference sequence). The V end lost 3 bases, the J end lost 4 bases, and 12 bases lay between the germline ends. These same data were also listed under a study on T cells in Graves' hyperthyroidism and ophthalmopathy. That paper notes: Researchers barred patients who had uncontrolled infection, other autoimmune disease, pregnancy or lactation. Among clonotypes expanded in thyroid above 0.001, most were also found in blood.

The gene calls are TRBV20-1 and TRBJ2-5; D is ambiguous. The clonotype originates from a man between 25 and 39 years old with Graves disease. Specimen: peripheral blood mononuclear cells (PBMCs), collected at new diagnosis, from a patient treated with antithyroid drugs. The CDR3 sequence: CSASLRLRETQYF. CDR3 DNA sequence: TGCAGTGCTAGTCTCCGGTTGCGAGAGACCCAGTACTTC.